The rows below give T cell receptor beta chains drawn from one sample of a study of lymphopenia after photon versus proton radiotherapy. Sequencing used immunoSEQ multiplex PCR; TCRdb keeps in-frame clones, though not all of them. Altogether 150,000 to 200,000 clones are present, around 85% being singletons, with the ten largest covering around 5.1%. Material: peripheral blood, obtained from a patient treated with photon-based radiotherapy. The source of these receptors is a man between 50 and 59 years old with gastric cancer. CDR3s include the opening cysteine and the closing phenylalanine or tryptophan. D genes are given only for firm matches. Some rows mark clone size as missing; the rest say once, few, many or name a class of expanded clone.

v_call	clone_size	d_call	j_call	cdr3_aa	cdr3_nt
TRBV2	NA	TRBD1	TRBJ1-1	CARSQSGGTEAFF	TGTGCCAGGTCCCAGTCAGGGGGCACTGAAGCTTTCTTT
TRBV18	once	NA	TRBJ2-4	CASSPLEPVKNIQYF	TGTGCCAGCTCACCGCTGGAGCCCGTAAAAAACATTCAGTACTTC
TRBV5-4	NA	TRBD1	TRBJ1-2	CASSPDRAYYGYTF	TGTGCCAGCAGCCCAGACAGGGCCTACTATGGCTACACCTTC
TRBV2	NA	NA	TRBJ2-1	CASSERVGINSYNEQFF	TGTGCCAGCAGTGAAAGGGTTGGTATAAACTCCTACAATGAGCAGTTCTTC
TRBV7-2	NA	TRBD2	TRBJ2-2	CASSLYGSGRAPAGELFF	TGTGCCAGCAGCTTATACGGTAGCGGGAGGGCCCCGGCCGGGGAGCTGTTTTTT
TRBV4-1	NA	NA	TRBJ1-1	CASSSLWGMNTEAFF	TGCGCCAGCAGCAGCCTATGGGGCATGAACACTGAAGCTTTCTTT
TRBV7-7	NA	TRBD1	TRBJ2-2	CASSPRTGDTGELFF	TGTGCCAGCAGCCCCCGGACAGGGGACACCGGGGAGCTGTTTTTT
TRBV19	NA	NA	TRBJ1-3	CASASYGTGSGNTIYF	TGTGCCAGCGCCTCTTATGGCACAGGGTCCGGAAACACCATATATTTT
TRBV6-5	NA	TRBD1	TRBJ1-1	CASREDRGATEAFF	TGTGCCAGCAGGGAGGACAGGGGGGCAACTGAAGCTTTCTTT
TRBV5-5	NA	TRBD1	TRBJ1-5	CASSLAGGEDQPQHF	TGTGCCAGCAGCTTGGCAGGGGGTGAGGATCAGCCCCAGCATTTT
TRBV7-9	NA	TRBD2	TRBJ2-7	CASSWGTSGPYEQYF	TGTGCCAGCAGTTGGGGGACTAGCGGTCCCTACGAGCAGTACTTC
TRBV2	NA	NA	TRBJ1-5	CASSDRGFQPQHF	TGTGCCAGCAGTGATCGAGGGTTCCAGCCCCAGCATTTT
TRBV4-1	NA	NA	TRBJ2-7	CASSQRARGSSYEQYF	TGCGCCAGCAGCCAGAGGGCCCGGGGGTCCTCCTACGAGCAGTACTTC
TRBV6-5	NA	TRBD1	TRBJ2-7	CASSYEAGGSYEQYF	TGTGCCAGCAGTTATGAGGCAGGGGGTTCCTACGAGCAGTACTTC
TRBV10-3	NA	NA	TRBJ2-5	CATGARTTDQETQYF	TGTGCCACCGGGGCCCGGACTACGGATCAAGAGACCCAGTACTTC
TRBV7-9	NA	NA	TRBJ1-1	CASSLSRDTEAFF	TGTGCCAGCAGCTTAAGCAGGGACACTGAAGCTTTCTTT
TRBV5-1	NA	NA	TRBJ1-3	CASSLTGTRNTIYF	TGCGCCAGCAGCTTGACAGGGACAAGAAACACCATATATTTT
TRBV5-1	NA	NA	TRBJ2-7	CASSLDRLEQYF	TGCGCCAGCAGCTTGGACCGTCTCGAGCAGTACTTC
TRBV30	NA	NA	TRBJ2-2	CAWAGVRGGELFF	TGTGCCTGGGCCGGGGTCAGGGGCGGGGAGCTGTTTTTT
TRBV18	NA	NA	TRBJ2-5	CASSPRAGRQETQYF	TGTGCCAGCTCACCACGTGCGGGACGCCAAGAGACCCAGTACTTC
TRBV4-3	NA	NA	TRBJ2-7	CASSQAPRFYEQYF	TGCGCCAGCAGCCAAGCCCCCCGGTTCTACGAGCAGTACTTC
TRBV7-7	NA	TRBD1	TRBJ2-3	CASSSGQGTDTQYF	TGTGCCAGCAGCTCGGGACAGGGAACAGATACGCAGTATTTT
TRBV7-2	NA	NA	TRBJ2-7	CASSLGRAYEQYF	TGTGCCAGCAGCTTGGGTAGAGCCTACGAGCAGTACTTC
TRBV7-9	NA	TRBD1	TRBJ1-5	CASSLWGTGDFSNQPQHF	TGTGCCAGCAGCTTATGGGGGACAGGCGACTTTAGCAATCAGCCCCAGCATTTT
TRBV5-1	few	NA	TRBJ2-7	CASSLQGAGAGDEQYF	TGCGCCAGCAGCCTCCAGGGGGCGGGAGCCGGGGACGAGCAGTACTTC
TRBV2	NA	NA	TRBJ2-1	CASSLQGQRYNEQFF	TGTGCCAGCAGTTTACAGGGCCAAAGGTACAATGAGCAGTTCTTC
TRBV28	NA	NA	TRBJ2-7	CASSSLYEQYF	TGTGCCAGCAGCTCCCTCTACGAGCAGTACTTC
TRBV4-3	NA	NA	TRBJ2-2	CASSQGLDLTPNTGELFF	TGCGCCAGCAGCCAAGGACTAGACCTAACCCCGAACACCGGGGAGCTGTTTTTT
TRBV6-1	NA	TRBD1	TRBJ1-2	CASSSTGGYYGYTF	TGTGCCAGCAGTTCTACAGGGGGCTACTATGGCTACACCTTC
TRBV5-4	NA	TRBD1	TRBJ2-7	CASSLGGTGVSYEQYF	TGTGCCAGCAGCTTGGGCGGGACAGGGGTATCCTACGAGCAGTACTTC